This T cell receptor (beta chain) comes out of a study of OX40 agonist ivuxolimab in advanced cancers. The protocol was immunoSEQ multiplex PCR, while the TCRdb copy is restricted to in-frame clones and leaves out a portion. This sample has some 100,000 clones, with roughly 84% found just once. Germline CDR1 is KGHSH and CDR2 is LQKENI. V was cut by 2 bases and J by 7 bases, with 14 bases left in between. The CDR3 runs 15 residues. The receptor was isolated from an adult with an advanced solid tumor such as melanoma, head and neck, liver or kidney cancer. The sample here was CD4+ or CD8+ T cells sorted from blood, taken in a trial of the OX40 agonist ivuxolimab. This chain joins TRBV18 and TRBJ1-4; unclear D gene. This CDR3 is CASSPTPTSREKLFF. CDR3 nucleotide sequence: TGTGCCAGCTCACCAACCCCCACCTCTCGTGAAAAACTGTTTTTT.